Listed below are T cell receptor beta chains from one sample, sequenced in a study of blood T cell repertoires in COVID-19. TCRdb's copy holds only in-frame clones and misses some; the assay was immunoSEQ multiplex PCR. The profile covers 70,000 to 75,000 clones, with roughly nine tenths appearing a single time and roughly a tenth taken by the ten largest. Sample: peripheral blood. The receptors shown here come from a human donor in a cohort sampled during active COVID-19. Each CDR3 is given with its conserved first and last residue. D genes are given only for firm matches. Clone size is not always given. Where it is, it says once, few, many or a class for expanded clones.

j_call: TRBJ2-5
d_call: TRBD1
clone_size: once
v_call: TRBV19
cdr3_nt: TGTGCCAGTAGCCTACGACAGGGCGGTTGGGGCCAAGAGACCCAGTACTTC
cdr3_aa: CASSLRQGGWGQETQYF

j_call: TRBJ2-1
d_call: TRBD2
clone_size: -
v_call: TRBV7-3
cdr3_nt: TGTGCCAGCGGGGAGGGTACGAACAATGAGCAGTTCTTC
cdr3_aa: CASGEGTNNEQFF

j_call: TRBJ1-2
d_call: -
clone_size: -
v_call: TRBV13
cdr3_nt: TGTGCCAGCAGCTTAGGCCGTGGCGGTGGCTATGGCTACACCTTC
cdr3_aa: CASSLGRGGGYGYTF

j_call: TRBJ1-4
d_call: -
clone_size: -
v_call: TRBV19
cdr3_nt: TGTGCCAGTAGTTTCCAGGGCTTGGCTAATGAAAAACTGTTTTTT
cdr3_aa: CASSFQGLANEKLFF

j_call: TRBJ1-6
d_call: -
clone_size: once
v_call: TRBV30
cdr3_nt: TGTGCCTGGAGTGGGGGAGGGGGAAGTTCACCCCTCCACTTT
cdr3_aa: CAWSGGGGSSPLHF

j_call: TRBJ1-1
d_call: -
clone_size: -
v_call: TRBV12-3/TRBV12-4
cdr3_nt: TGTGCCAGCAGTCTACAGAACGAAGCTTTCTTT
cdr3_aa: CASSLQNEAFF

j_call: TRBJ2-5
d_call: TRBD1
clone_size: -
v_call: TRBV7-2
cdr3_nt: TGTGCCAGCAGCTCCTGGGACAGGGAGGGGACCCAGTACTTC
cdr3_aa: CASSSWDREGTQYF

j_call: TRBJ2-2
d_call: -
clone_size: -
v_call: TRBV7-2
cdr3_nt: TGTGCCAGCAGTCGACAGGTTAACACCGGGGAGCTGTTTTTT
cdr3_aa: CASSRQVNTGELFF

j_call: TRBJ1-3
d_call: TRBD1
clone_size: -
v_call: TRBV7-2
cdr3_nt: TGTGCCAGCAGCTTAGCTTATGGCAGGGGGGAACGAAACACCATATATTTT
cdr3_aa: CASSLAYGRGERNTIYF

j_call: TRBJ2-7
d_call: TRBD2
clone_size: -
v_call: TRBV6-6
cdr3_nt: TGTGCCACCTTTTCGGGACTAGCGGGGGAGCAGTACTTC
cdr3_aa: CATFSGLAGEQYF

j_call: TRBJ2-7
d_call: -
clone_size: -
v_call: TRBV27
cdr3_nt: TGTGCCAGCAGTTTCGGACTCAACTACGAGCAGTACTTC
cdr3_aa: CASSFGLNYEQYF

j_call: TRBJ2-5
d_call: TRBD1
clone_size: -
v_call: TRBV6-2/TRBV6-3
cdr3_nt: TGTGCCAGCAGTTACGATCGGGACAGAGTTAAAGAGACCCAGTACTTC
cdr3_aa: CASSYDRDRVKETQYF

j_call: TRBJ2-7
d_call: -
clone_size: -
v_call: TRBV28
cdr3_nt: TGTGCCAGCAGTTCTCTCCTACTAGGAGTTAACCACGAGCAGTACTTC
cdr3_aa: CASSSLLLGVNHEQYF

j_call: TRBJ1-6
d_call: TRBD1
clone_size: -
v_call: TRBV6-5
cdr3_nt: TGTGCCAGCAGTTACCAGGGACAGAATAATTCACCCCTCCACTTT
cdr3_aa: CASSYQGQNNSPLHF

j_call: TRBJ2-5
d_call: -
clone_size: -
v_call: TRBV9
cdr3_nt: TGTGCCAGCAGCGTAAACCGGGATGACAACCAAGAGACCCAGTACTTC
cdr3_aa: CASSVNRDDNQETQYF

j_call: TRBJ2-3
d_call: -
clone_size: few
v_call: TRBV2
cdr3_nt: TGTGCCAGCTTCAGGACGGTTGAGGGTCCGAGCACAGATACGCAGTATTTT
cdr3_aa: CASFRTVEGPSTDTQYF

j_call: TRBJ1-3
d_call: -
clone_size: -
v_call: TRBV9
cdr3_nt: TGTGCCAGCAGCGTAGTCCCCAGGGCTGGAAACACCATATATTTT
cdr3_aa: CASSVVPRAGNTIYF

j_call: TRBJ2-7
d_call: TRBD1
clone_size: -
v_call: TRBV10-3
cdr3_nt: TGTGCCATCAGTGGGTCGTCGGGGACAGGGTACTACGAGCAGTACTTC
cdr3_aa: CAISGSSGTGYYEQYF

j_call: TRBJ2-3
d_call: TRBD2
clone_size: -
v_call: TRBV9
cdr3_nt: TGTGCCAGCAGCCAAAAACCGGGACTAGCGGGAGGGCCGTCAGATACGCAGTATTTT
cdr3_aa: CASSQKPGLAGGPSDTQYF

j_call: TRBJ1-5
d_call: TRBD1
clone_size: -
v_call: TRBV2
cdr3_nt: TGTGCCAGCAGCGGGACAGGGGGTAGCAATCAGCCCCAGCATTTT
cdr3_aa: CASSGTGGSNQPQHF

j_call: TRBJ2-2
d_call: TRBD1
clone_size: -
v_call: TRBV29-1
cdr3_nt: TGCAGCGTCTTGAAGGACAGGGTGGAGACCGGGGAGCTGTTTTTT
cdr3_aa: CSVLKDRVETGELFF

j_call: TRBJ2-1
d_call: TRBD2
clone_size: -
v_call: TRBV10-1
cdr3_nt: TGCGCCAGCAGTGGGGGACTAGTAGGTGAGCAGTTCTTC
cdr3_aa: CASSGGLVGEQFF

j_call: TRBJ1-2
d_call: -
clone_size: -
v_call: TRBV6-2/TRBV6-3
cdr3_nt: TGTGCCAGCAGTTACTCGGGTTCAGGGGAAGGCTACACCTTC
cdr3_aa: CASSYSGSGEGYTF

j_call: TRBJ2-1
d_call: -
clone_size: -
v_call: TRBV12-1
cdr3_nt: TGTGCCAGCAGCAGAAAGACTAGCGGTTTCGTCGGATCCTACAATGAGCAGTTCTTC
cdr3_aa: CASSRKTSGFVGSYNEQFF

j_call: TRBJ2-1
d_call: -
clone_size: -
v_call: TRBV7-9
cdr3_nt: TGTGCCAGCAGCTTACGGTCTCAGGGCTATGAGCAGTTCTTC
cdr3_aa: CASSLRSQGYEQFF

j_call: TRBJ2-1
d_call: TRBD2
clone_size: -
v_call: TRBV27
cdr3_nt: TGTGCCAGCAGTTTATCGGAACCGGGACTAGCGGGCAATGAGCAGTTCTTC
cdr3_aa: CASSLSEPGLAGNEQFF

j_call: TRBJ1-3
d_call: -
clone_size: few
v_call: TRBV6-2/TRBV6-3
cdr3_nt: TGTGCCAGCAGTTCCGTAGGAGCCTCCTCTGGAAACACCATATATTTT
cdr3_aa: CASSSVGASSGNTIYF

j_call: TRBJ2-1
d_call: TRBD2
clone_size: once
v_call: TRBV9
cdr3_nt: TGTGCCAGCAGCGTAGCAGCGGGAGGGAGGAATGAGCAGTTCTTC
cdr3_aa: CASSVAAGGRNEQFF

j_call: TRBJ2-7
d_call: TRBD1
clone_size: -
v_call: TRBV5-1
cdr3_nt: TGCGCCAGCAGCTTGACAGGGGGCCCCTACGAGCAGTACTTC
cdr3_aa: CASSLTGGPYEQYF

j_call: TRBJ1-5
d_call: -
clone_size: -
v_call: TRBV7-6
cdr3_nt: TGTGCCAGCAGCTTAATGGCTGGCAGTCATCAGCCCCAGCATTTT
cdr3_aa: CASSLMAGSHQPQHF

j_call: TRBJ2-1
d_call: -
clone_size: -
v_call: TRBV7-2
cdr3_nt: TGTGCCAGCAGCTTAGGCTATTACAATGAGCAGTTCTTC
cdr3_aa: CASSLGYYNEQFF

j_call: TRBJ2-1
d_call: TRBD2
clone_size: -
v_call: TRBV5-1
cdr3_nt: TGCGCCAGCAGTCAGCGACTAGCGGGAGGGCAGTTCAATGAGCAGTTCTTC
cdr3_aa: CASSQRLAGGQFNEQFF

j_call: TRBJ2-1
d_call: TRBD2
clone_size: few
v_call: TRBV7-3
cdr3_nt: TGTGCCAGCAGCTTATATAGCGGGATTTCTTACAATGAGCAGTTCTTC
cdr3_aa: CASSLYSGISYNEQFF

j_call: TRBJ1-2
d_call: TRBD1
clone_size: once
v_call: TRBV27
cdr3_nt: TGTGCCAGCAGTTTAAGGGGGCCGGAAGGCTACACCTTC
cdr3_aa: CASSLRGPEGYTF

j_call: TRBJ2-1
d_call: TRBD2
clone_size: -
v_call: TRBV5-1
cdr3_nt: TGCGCCAGCAGCTTGGAAGGACTAGCGGGAGGGCCGGGAGTTGAGCAGTTCTTC
cdr3_aa: CASSLEGLAGGPGVEQFF

j_call: TRBJ1-2
d_call: -
clone_size: -
v_call: TRBV24-1
cdr3_nt: TGTGCGGGGAGAGGGCCAAACTATGGCTACACCTTC
cdr3_aa: CAGRGPNYGYTF

j_call: TRBJ1-4
d_call: -
clone_size: -
v_call: TRBV7-2
cdr3_nt: TGTGCCAGCGCCGGGACACGGAATGAAAAACTGTTTTTT
cdr3_aa: CASAGTRNEKLFF

j_call: TRBJ2-1
d_call: -
clone_size: -
v_call: TRBV7-2
cdr3_nt: TGTGCCAGCAGCTTAGCTGGGCAGGGGATTTGGAATGAGCAGTTCTTC
cdr3_aa: CASSLAGQGIWNEQFF

j_call: TRBJ1-1
d_call: -
clone_size: -
v_call: TRBV9
cdr3_nt: TGTGCCAGCAGCGGCGGCCCGGACACTGAAGCTTTCTTT
cdr3_aa: CASSGGPDTEAFF

j_call: TRBJ2-7
d_call: TRBD1
clone_size: -
v_call: TRBV29-1
cdr3_nt: TGCAGCGTTAAGCGGACAGGGAACGAGCAGTACTTC
cdr3_aa: CSVKRTGNEQYF

j_call: TRBJ2-3
d_call: TRBD2
clone_size: once
v_call: TRBV4-1
cdr3_nt: TGCGCCAGCAGCCAAGTTTGGACTAGCGGCACAGATACGCAGTATTTT
cdr3_aa: CASSQVWTSGTDTQYF

j_call: TRBJ2-2
d_call: -
clone_size: -
v_call: TRBV19
cdr3_nt: TGTGCCAGTAGTATCAGGTTTCCAGCAGGGACCGGGGAGCTGTTTTTT
cdr3_aa: CASSIRFPAGTGELFF

j_call: TRBJ1-1
d_call: TRBD1
clone_size: -
v_call: TRBV30
cdr3_nt: TGTGCCTGGAGTTTTGATGGACAGGACACTGAAGCTTTCTTT
cdr3_aa: CAWSFDGQDTEAFF